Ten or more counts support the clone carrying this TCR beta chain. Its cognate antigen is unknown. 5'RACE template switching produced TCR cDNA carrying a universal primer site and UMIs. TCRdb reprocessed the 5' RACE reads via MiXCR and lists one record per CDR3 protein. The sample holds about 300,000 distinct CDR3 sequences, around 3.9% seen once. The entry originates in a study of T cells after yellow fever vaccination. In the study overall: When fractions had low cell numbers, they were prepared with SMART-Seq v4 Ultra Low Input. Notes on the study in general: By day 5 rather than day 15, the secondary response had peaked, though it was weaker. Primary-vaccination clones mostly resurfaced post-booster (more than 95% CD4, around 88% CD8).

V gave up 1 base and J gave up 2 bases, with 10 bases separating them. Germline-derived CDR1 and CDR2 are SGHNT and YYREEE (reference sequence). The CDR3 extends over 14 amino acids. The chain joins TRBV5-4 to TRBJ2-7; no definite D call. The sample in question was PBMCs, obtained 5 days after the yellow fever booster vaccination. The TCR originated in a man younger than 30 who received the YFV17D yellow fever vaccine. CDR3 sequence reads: CASSLNRAPYEQYF. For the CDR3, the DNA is TGTGCCAGCAGCTTGAACAGAGCACCCTACGAGCAGTACTTC.